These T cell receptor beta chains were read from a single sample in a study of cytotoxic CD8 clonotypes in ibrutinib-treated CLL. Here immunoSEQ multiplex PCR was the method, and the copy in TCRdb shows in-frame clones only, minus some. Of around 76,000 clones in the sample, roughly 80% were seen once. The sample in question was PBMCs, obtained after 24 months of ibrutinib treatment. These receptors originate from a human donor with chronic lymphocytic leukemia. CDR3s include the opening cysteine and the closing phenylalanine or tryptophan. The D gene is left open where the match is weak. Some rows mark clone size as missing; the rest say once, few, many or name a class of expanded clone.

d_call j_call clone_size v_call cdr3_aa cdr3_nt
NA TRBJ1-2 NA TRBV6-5 CASSYSHTGGYTF TGTGCCAGCAGTTACTCGCATACAGGAGGCTACACCTTC
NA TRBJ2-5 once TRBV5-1 CASTQGGETQYF TGCGCCAGCACCCAAGGGGGAGAGACCCAGTACTTC
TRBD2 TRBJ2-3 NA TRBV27 CASSLRGLAEYTDTQYF TGTGCCAGCAGTTTGAGGGGACTAGCGGAATACACAGATACGCAGTATTTT
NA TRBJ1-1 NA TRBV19 CASILSGAGATEAFF TGTGCCAGTATCCTTTCAGGGGCGGGTGCCACTGAAGCTTTCTTT
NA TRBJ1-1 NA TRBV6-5 CASSYQTVNTEAFF TGTGCCAGCAGTTACCAGACAGTGAACACTGAAGCTTTCTTT
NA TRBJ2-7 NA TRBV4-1 CASSQVTFRGRAYEQYF TGCGCCAGCAGCCAAGTTACATTCAGGGGGAGGGCCTACGAGCAGTACTTC
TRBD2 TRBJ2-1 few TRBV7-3 CASSFSGSNEQFF TGTGCCAGCAGCTTTAGCGGGAGTAATGAGCAGTTCTTC
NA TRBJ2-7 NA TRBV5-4 CASSLDGRSYEQYF TGTGCCAGCAGCTTGGACGGGAGATCCTACGAGCAGTACTTC
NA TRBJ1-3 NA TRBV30 CAWTPGNTIYF TGTGCCTGGACTCCTGGAAACACCATATATTTT
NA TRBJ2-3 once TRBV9 CASSVFESSTDTQYF TGTGCCAGCAGCGTATTTGAATCTAGCACAGATACGCAGTATTTT
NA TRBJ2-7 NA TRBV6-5 CASSRTIFYEQYF TGTGCCAGCAGTAGGACTATCTTTTACGAGCAGTACTTC
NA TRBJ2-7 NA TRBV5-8 CASSQPLSSYEQYF TGTGCCAGCAGCCAACCTTTGAGCTCCTACGAGCAGTACTTC
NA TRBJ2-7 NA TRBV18 CASSGPPGYEQYF TGTGCCAGCTCAGGCCCACCCGGCTACGAGCAGTACTTC
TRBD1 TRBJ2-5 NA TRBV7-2 CASSSGTEYQETQYF TGTGCCAGCAGCTCCGGGACAGAGTACCAAGAGACCCAGTACTTC
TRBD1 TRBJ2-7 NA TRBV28 CASNSKPGDRVSYEQYF TGTGCCAGCAACTCTAAGCCCGGGGACAGGGTCTCCTACGAGCAGTACTTC
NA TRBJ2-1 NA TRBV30 CAWKGPSYNEQFF TGTGCCTGGAAGGGACCTTCCTACAATGAGCAGTTCTTC
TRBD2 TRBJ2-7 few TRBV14 CASSRRPAGGLAGMVSSYEQYF TGTGCCAGCAGCCGGCGGCCCGCGGGGGGACTAGCGGGAATGGTCAGCTCCTACGAGCAGTACTTC
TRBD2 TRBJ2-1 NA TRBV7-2 CASSLALTLAGGGNEQFF TGTGCCAGCAGCTTAGCCCTAACTCTAGCGGGAGGTGGCAATGAGCAGTTCTTC
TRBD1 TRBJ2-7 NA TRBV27 CASKDRRSYEQYF TGTGCCAGCAAGGACAGGAGGTCCTACGAGCAGTACTTC
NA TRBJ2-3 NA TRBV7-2 CASSLQSTDTQYF TGTGCCAGCAGCTTACAAAGCACAGATACGCAGTATTTT
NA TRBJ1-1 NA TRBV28 CASTPLGTEAFF TGTGCCAGCACCCCCCTCGGGACTGAAGCTTTCTTT
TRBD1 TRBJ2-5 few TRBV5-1 CASSLWTGVLETQYF TGCGCCAGCAGCTTGTGGACAGGGGTTCTGGAGACCCAGTACTTC